The source of this TCR beta chain is a study of identical twins. V was cut by 3 bases and J by 1 base, with 6 bases left in between. The CDR3 runs 12 residues. CDR1 is SQVTM, CDR2 ANQGSEA, per germline. Each CDR3 protein is one row after TCRdb ran MiXCR on the 5' RACE reads. The sample consists of 600,000 to 800,000 distinct CDR3 sequences, over 20% of them appearing once. The same specimen was also included in a second study, on T cells expressing NK-cell markers.

The gene calls are TRBV29-1 and TRBJ2-5; D not resolved. Sequenced input: PBMCs. This receptor was obtained from a woman aged 18-35 years in good health. The CDR3 sequence is CSVEGSQETQYF. In DNA form, the CDR3 reads TGCAGCGTTGAGGGCAGCCAAGAGACCCAGTACTTC.